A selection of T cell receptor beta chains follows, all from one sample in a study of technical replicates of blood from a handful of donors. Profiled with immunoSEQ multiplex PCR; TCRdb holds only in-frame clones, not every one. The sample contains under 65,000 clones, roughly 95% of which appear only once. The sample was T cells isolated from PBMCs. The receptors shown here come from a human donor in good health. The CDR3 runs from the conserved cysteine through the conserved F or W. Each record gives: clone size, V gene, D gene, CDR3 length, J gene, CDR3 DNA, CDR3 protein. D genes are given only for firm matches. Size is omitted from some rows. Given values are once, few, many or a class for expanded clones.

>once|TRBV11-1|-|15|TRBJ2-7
TGTGCCAGCAGCCCTCATTGGGGACTGGACTACGAGCAGTACTTC
CASSPHWGLDYEQYF
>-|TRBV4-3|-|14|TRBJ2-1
TGCGCCAGCAGCATGGGGCTAGCGTACAATGAGCAGTTCTTC
CASSMGLAYNEQFF
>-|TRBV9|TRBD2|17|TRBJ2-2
TGTGCCAGCAGCGGCAGACTAGCGGGAGGTGTGTCCGGGGAGCTGTTTTTT
CASSGRLAGGVSGELFF
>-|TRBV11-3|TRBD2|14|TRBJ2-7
TGTGCCAGCAGTCGGCTAGCGGAATCTTACGAGCAGTACTTC
CASSRLAESYEQYF
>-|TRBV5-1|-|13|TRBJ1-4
TGCGCCAGCAGCTTGGGCGGGAATGAAAAACTGTTTTTT
CASSLGGNEKLFF
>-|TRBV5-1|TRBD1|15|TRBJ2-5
TGCGCCAGCAGCTTGGACGGGACAGGGGACGAGACCCAGTACTTC
CASSLDGTGDETQYF
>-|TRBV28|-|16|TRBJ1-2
TGTGCCAGCATTCCAATCACTGGGGCCCATAACTATGGCTACACCTTC
CASIPITGAHNYGYTF
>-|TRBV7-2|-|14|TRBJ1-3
TGTGCCAGCAGCTTCAGGACAGCTGGAAACACCATATATTTT
CASSFRTAGNTIYF
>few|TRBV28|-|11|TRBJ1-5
TGTGCCAGCAGTTTCTCTCAGCCCCAGCATTTT
CASSFSQPQHF
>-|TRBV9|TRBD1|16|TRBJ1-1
TGTGCCAGCAGCGTTGACCCCGGGACAGGGTTAACTGAAGCTTTCTTT
CASSVDPGTGLTEAFF
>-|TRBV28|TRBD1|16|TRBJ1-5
TGTGCCAGCAGTCTAGAACAGGGGCCCCGTAATCAGCCCCAGCATTTT
CASSLEQGPRNQPQHF
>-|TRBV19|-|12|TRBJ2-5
TGTGCCAGTAGTCCCCATCAAGAGACCCAGTACTTC
CASSPHQETQYF
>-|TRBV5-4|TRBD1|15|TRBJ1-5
TGTGCCAGCAGCCCTAACAGGGGGGTGAATCAGCCCCAGCATTTT
CASSPNRGVNQPQHF
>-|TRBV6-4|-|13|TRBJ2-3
TGTGCCAGCAGCACTGGAGGCACAGATACGCAGTATTTT
CASSTGGTDTQYF
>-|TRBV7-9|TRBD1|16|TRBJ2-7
TGTGCCAGCAGCCCCAGGACTGGACAGGGGTGGTACGAGCAGTACTTC
CASSPRTGQGWYEQYF
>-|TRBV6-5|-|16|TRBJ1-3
TGTGCCAGCAGTTACTCGCGACAAACTGCTGGAAACACCATATATTTT
CASSYSRQTAGNTIYF